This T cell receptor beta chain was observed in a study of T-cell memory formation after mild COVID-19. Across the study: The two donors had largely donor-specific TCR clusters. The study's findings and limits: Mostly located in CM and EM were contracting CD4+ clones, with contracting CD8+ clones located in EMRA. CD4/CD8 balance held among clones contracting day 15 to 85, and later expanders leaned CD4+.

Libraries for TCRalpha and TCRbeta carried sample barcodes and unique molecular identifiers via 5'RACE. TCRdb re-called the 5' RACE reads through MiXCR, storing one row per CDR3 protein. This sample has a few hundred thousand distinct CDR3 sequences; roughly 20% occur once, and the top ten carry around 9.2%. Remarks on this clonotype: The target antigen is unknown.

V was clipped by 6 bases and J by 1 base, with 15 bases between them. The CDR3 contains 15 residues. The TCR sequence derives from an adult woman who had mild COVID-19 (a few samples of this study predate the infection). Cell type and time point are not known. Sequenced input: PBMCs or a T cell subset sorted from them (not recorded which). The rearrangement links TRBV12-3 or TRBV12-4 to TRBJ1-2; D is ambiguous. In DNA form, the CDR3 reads TGTGCCAGCAGGCAAACCGGGATCCTTAACTATGGCTACACCTTC. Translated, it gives CASRQTGILNYGYTF.